This T cell receptor beta chain was observed in a study of T cell repertoires in cytomegalovirus infection (dated by TCRdb to between 2018 and 2021). About the investigation overall: Donor HLA type was relevant to the analysis, because carriage of CMV infection together with the matching HLA type was indicated by public TCR beta signatures. The paper's findings and limits, for the study overall: In both this cohort and an independent roughly 330-donor cohort, the cumulative frequency of public TCR beta family members distinguished carriers of CMV infection plus the relevant HLA type. The ex vivo response was dominated by HLA-C-restricted CMV-specific TCR beta clonotypes, which also provided the single most frequent clonotype in two of eight donors.

Sequencing instrument: Illumina HiSeq 1500. Through fastp at Q25 and MiXCR, TCRdb rebuilt clones from the public reads, retaining in-frame beta chains. Records with the same CDR3 protein are collapsed into one entry carrying the most frequent genes and DNA. Here the sample has about 140,000 distinct CDR3 sequences; under 8% occur a single time. Roughly 18% of the sample goes to the ten largest clones. This clonotype was seen a handful of times. Its antigen is not yet known. The input lacks base qualities; no much larger clone sits a single base away. The source is a human donor in good health (CMV status not recorded). Some clones in this sample may be carry-over from other donors' samples. The sequenced sample was PBMCs.

CDR3 protein: CASSKTGQVPPEAFF. The nucleotide sequence reads TGTGCCAGCAGCAAAACCGGACAGGTCCCCCCTGAAGCTTTCTTT. Recombination linked TRBV7-9 to TRBJ1-1; 7 central bases correspond to TRBD1. The germline V gene (reference sequence) gives CDR1 as SEHNR and CDR2 as FQNEAQ. Measured from the cysteine to the phenylalanine, the CDR3 is 15 residues long. The kept DNA is CDR3 alone, 45 bases in frame from the first base. After removal of 5 bases from V and 6 bases from J, the junction retains 12 bases not matched to a gene.